Listed here are 9 T cell receptor beta chains from one sample, sequenced in a study of blood T cell repertoires in COVID-19. Libraries were prepared by immunoSEQ multiplex PCR; TCRdb keeps only in-frame clonotypes and omits some of them. The sample lists approximately 280,000 clones; around nine tenths were seen once. Sequencing used PBMCs or T cells enriched from blood (not recorded which). The receptors stem from a woman under 30 who had recovered from COVID-19.

The rearrangement links TRBV7-3 to TRBJ2-1; unclear D gene. This CDR3 region has 16 residues. Deletions cut 3 bases from V and 7 bases from J, with 19 bases between. Germline V CDR1 and CDR2: SGHTA, FQGTGA. In DNA form, the CDR3 reads TGTGCCAGCAGCTTTTCCCCTTCCCAAGTACTTAATGAGCAGTTCTTC. Encoded protein: CASSFSPSQVLNEQFF. The full variable domain, completed using reference TRBV7-3 and TRBJ2-1, is GAGVSQTPSNKVTEKGKYVELRCDPISGHTALYWYRQSLGQGPEFLIYFQGTGAADDSGLPNDRFFAVRPEGSVSTLKIQRTERGDSAVYLCASSFSPSQVLNEQFFGPGTRLTVL.

The chain combines TRBV28 with TRBJ1-4; D ambiguous. Trimming left V 3 bases short and J 6 bases short, with 11 bases between. The CDR3 is made up of 14 amino acids. Germline V gives CDR1 MDHEN, CDR2 SYDVKM. The chain's CDR3 is CASSLRRPDEKLFF. DNA of the CDR3: TGTGCCAGCAGTTTGAGGCGTCCAGATGAAAAACTGTTTTTT.

This clone was seen a single time. J is TRBJ2-1 and V is TRBV27; TRBD2 matches 11 bases. The V gene end was trimmed by 5 bases and the J gene end by 7 bases; junction bases not matched to a gene: 16. The length of the CDR3 is 18 residues. Per germline, CDR1 MNHEY and CDR2 SMNVEV (reference sequence). The CDR3 loop is CASSRSLRLAGISNEQFF. CDR3 bases: TGTGCCAGCAGTCGATCCTTGCGACTAGCGGGAATTTCTAATGAGCAGTTCTTC.

This chain connects TRBV6-5 to TRBJ1-1; D might be TRBD1 (5 bases). V was trimmed by 4 bases and J by 5 bases, leaving 11 bases between them. Germline CDR1 MNHEY, CDR2 SVGAGI. The CDR3 contains 13 residues. The CDR3 nucleotides read TGTGCCAGCAGTTCACGGGGGGTTACTGAAGCTTTCTTT. Amino acid sequence: CASSSRGVTEAFF.

The V and J genes are TRBV15 and TRBJ2-5, with 7 bases identical to TRBD2. The germline gives CDR1 LNHNV, CDR2 YYDKDF (reference sequence). CDR3 length: 16 residues. The trim removed 1 base at V and 1 base at J, leaving 6 bases unmatched. The CDR3 DNA is TGTGCCACCAGCAGAGGGGCGGGGGAGATCCAAGAGACCCAGTACTTC. This encodes CATSRGAGEIQETQYF.

The chain joins TRBV4-1 to TRBJ2-7, with 8 nucleotides matching TRBD1. CDR1 MGHRA and CDR2 YSYEKL come from the germline V gene. This CDR3 is built from 15 residues. The junction had 5 bases not matched to a gene; V was cut back by 0 bases and J by 4 bases. CDR3 sequence reads: CASSQEARGQYEQYF. CDR3 in DNA: TGCGCCAGCAGCCAAGAGGCCAGGGGGCAATACGAGCAGTACTTC.

The chain uses TRBV29-1 and TRBJ2-1; D is uncertain. Deletions cut 6 bases from V and 6 bases from J, with 9 bases between. There are 11 residues in the CDR3. Germline V CDR1 and CDR2: SQVTM, ANQGSEA. The CDR3, as DNA: TGCAGCGTGGAGAAGTTCAATGAGCAGTTCTTC. It codes for CSVEKFNEQFF.

This chain connects TRBV28 to TRBJ1-2; tentatively, D is TRBD1 (6 bases). V gave up 2 bases and J gave up 4 bases, with 8 bases separating them. Germline values: CDR1 MDHEN, CDR2 SYDVKM. The length of the CDR3 is 13 residues. In DNA form, the CDR3 reads TGTGCCAGCAGTTTAGCACAGGGCTATGGCTACACCTTC. It yields the protein CASSLAQGYGYTF.

V gene TRBV9 combines with J gene TRBJ2-2; TRBD2 matches 13 bases. Germline CDR1 reads SGDLS; CDR2 reads YYNGEE. CDR3 length: 18 amino acids. Losses at the gene ends were 0 bases for V and 4 bases for J; bases not matched to a gene: 6. The CDR3 nucleotides read TGTGCCAGCAGCGTAGGGACTAGCGGGAGTCGCGTCACCGGGGAGCTGTTTTTT. Its protein is CASSVGTSGSRVTGELFF.